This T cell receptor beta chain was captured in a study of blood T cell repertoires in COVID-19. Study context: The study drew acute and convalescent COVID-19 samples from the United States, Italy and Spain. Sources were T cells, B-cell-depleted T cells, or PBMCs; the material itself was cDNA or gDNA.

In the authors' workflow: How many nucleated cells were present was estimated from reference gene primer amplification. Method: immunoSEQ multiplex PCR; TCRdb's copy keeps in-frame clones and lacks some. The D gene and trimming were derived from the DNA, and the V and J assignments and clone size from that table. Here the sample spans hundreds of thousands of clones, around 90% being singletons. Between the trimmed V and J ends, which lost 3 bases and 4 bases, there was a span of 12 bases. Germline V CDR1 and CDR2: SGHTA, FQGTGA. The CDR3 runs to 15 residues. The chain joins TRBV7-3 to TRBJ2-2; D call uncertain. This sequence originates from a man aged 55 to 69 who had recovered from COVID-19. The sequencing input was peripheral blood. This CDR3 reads CASSLLPGSTGELFF. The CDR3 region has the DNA TGTGCCAGCAGCTTGCTACCGGGTTCCACCGGGGAGCTGTTTTTT.